The sequence of this TCR beta chain was determined in a study of regulatory T cells in long-lasting Graves disease. Study-wide points: Persistent patients shared more public clonotypes (about 2,700) than newly diagnosed patients (966).

Time point: persistent/refractory GD, antithyroid drugs over 5 years with positive TRAb. With RNA extracted from PBMCs as input, the TCR library was made. This CDR3 has 15 residues. With V trimmed by 5 bases and J by 6 bases, 8 bases remained unmatched. As regards this clonotype: Antigen specificity is unknown.

iRepertoire HTBI primers and Arm-PCR of CDR3 regions built TCR beta libraries. TCRdb itself ran the multiplex PCR reads through MiXCR, one entry per CDR3 protein. The table includes around 400,000 distinct CDR3 sequences, 21% detected once. The chain combines TRBV12-3 or TRBV12-4 with TRBJ1-4; 8 nucleotides agree with TRBD1. The sample was peripheral blood mononuclear cells (PBMCs), taken when the disease was refractory, from a patient treated with antithyroid drugs. The clonotype comes from a female donor with Graves disease. The CDR3 coding sequence is TGTGCCAGCAGTCTAACACAGGGGGGGGATGAAAAACTGTTTTTT. This sequence encodes CASSLTQGGDEKLFF.